This T cell receptor (beta chain) was observed in a study of T-cell reconstitution after alpha-beta-depleted transplantation in children. Germline CDR1 reads DFQATT; CDR2 reads SNEGSKA (reference sequence). Trimming cost V 6 bases and J 0 bases, with 18 bases left between them. The CDR3 totals 15 residues. TCRbeta library construction was performed incorporating unique molecular identifiers. TCRdb reprocessed the PCR reads with MiXCR, giving one entry per CDR3 protein. Here the sample spans hundreds of thousands of distinct CDR3 sequences, 10% to 15% being singletons. This TCR was recovered from a girl aged 2-10 years with congenital amegakaryocytic thrombocytopenia, due to receive a stem cell transplant. The V and J genes are TRBV20-1 and TRBJ2-7; a weak D match, TRBD1 (5 bases). The sequenced sample was PBMCs, obtained before TCRalphabeta/CD19-depleted stem cell transplant. CDR3 nucleotides: TGCAGTGCGTCATATTTTGGGGCAACCTCCTACGAGCAGTACTTC. The encoded protein is CSASYFGATSYEQYF.